This T cell receptor (beta chain) was retrieved from a study of blood T cell repertoires in COVID-19. On the study more broadly: PBMCs, B-cell-depleted T cells, or T cells provided the cDNA or gDNA that made up the material.

Patients from Seattle were sampled longitudinally, starting during active infection. Germline assignment: CDR1 MNHNS and CDR2 SASEGT. The CDR3 length is 14 residues. Authors' methods: It was from reference gene primer amplification that nucleated cell counts were estimated. Method: immunoSEQ multiplex PCR; TCRdb's copy keeps in-frame clones and lacks some. V, J and clone size are those of that table, while D and trimming were read from the DNA. The data show 200,000 to 250,000 clones, more than 80% seen once. With regard to this clone: One end of the junction fails to match germline, which may point to a read error.

The sequenced material came from peripheral blood. The TCR comes from an elderly woman with COVID-19, enrolled during active disease. The chain joins TRBV6-1 to TRBJ1-1; TRBD1 aligns across 9 bases. The CDR3 sequence: CAGSEGTGFTEAFF. The CDR3 nucleotides are TGTGCCGGCAGTGAGGGGACAGGGTTTACTGAAGCTTTCTTT.